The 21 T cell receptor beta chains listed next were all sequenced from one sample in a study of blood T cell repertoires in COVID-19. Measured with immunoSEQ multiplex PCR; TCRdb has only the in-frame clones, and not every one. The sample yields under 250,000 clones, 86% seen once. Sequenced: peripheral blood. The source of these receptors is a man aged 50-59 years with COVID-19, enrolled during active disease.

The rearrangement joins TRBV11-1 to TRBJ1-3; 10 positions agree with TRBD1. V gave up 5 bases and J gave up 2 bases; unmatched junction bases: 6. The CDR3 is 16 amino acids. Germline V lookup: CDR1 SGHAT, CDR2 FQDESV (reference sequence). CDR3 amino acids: CASSPRTGGPGNTIYF. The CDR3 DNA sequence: TGTGCCAGCAGCCCTCGGACAGGGGGACCTGGAAACACCATATATTTT.

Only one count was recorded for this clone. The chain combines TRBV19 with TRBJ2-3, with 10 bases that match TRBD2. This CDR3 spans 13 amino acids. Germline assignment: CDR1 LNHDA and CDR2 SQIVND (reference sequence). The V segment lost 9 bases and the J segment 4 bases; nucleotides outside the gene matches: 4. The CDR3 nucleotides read TGTGCCAGCGGGACTAGCGAGTCAGATACGCAGTATTTT. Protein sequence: CASGTSESDTQYF.

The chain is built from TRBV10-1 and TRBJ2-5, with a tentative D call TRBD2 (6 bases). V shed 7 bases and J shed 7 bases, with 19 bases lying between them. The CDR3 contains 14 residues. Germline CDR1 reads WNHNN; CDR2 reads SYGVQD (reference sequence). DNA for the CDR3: TGCGCCAGCAAAGAGACCGGGCACGGGGGGACCCAGTACTTC. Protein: CASKETGHGGTQYF.

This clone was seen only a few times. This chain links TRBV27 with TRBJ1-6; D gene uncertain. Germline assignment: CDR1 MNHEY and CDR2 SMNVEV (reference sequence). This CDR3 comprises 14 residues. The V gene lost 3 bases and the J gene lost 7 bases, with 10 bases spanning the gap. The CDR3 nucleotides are TGTGCCAGCAGTTTCAAGGGAGTAAATTCACCCCTCCACTTT. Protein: CASSFKGVNSPLHF.

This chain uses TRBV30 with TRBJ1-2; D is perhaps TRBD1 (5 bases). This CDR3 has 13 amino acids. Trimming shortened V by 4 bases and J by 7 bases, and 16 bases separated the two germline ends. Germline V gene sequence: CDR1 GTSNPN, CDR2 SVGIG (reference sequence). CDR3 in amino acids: CAWIRGLYSGYTF. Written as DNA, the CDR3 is TGTGCCTGGATAAGGGGATTATACAGTGGCTACACCTTC.

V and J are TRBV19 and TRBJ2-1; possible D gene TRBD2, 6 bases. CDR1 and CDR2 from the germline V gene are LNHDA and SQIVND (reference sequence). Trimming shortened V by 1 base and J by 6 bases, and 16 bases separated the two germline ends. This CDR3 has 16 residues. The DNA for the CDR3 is TGTGCCAGTAGTATAGCGGGGGACCACTTAGGCAATGAGCAGTTCTTC. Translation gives CASSIAGDHLGNEQFF.

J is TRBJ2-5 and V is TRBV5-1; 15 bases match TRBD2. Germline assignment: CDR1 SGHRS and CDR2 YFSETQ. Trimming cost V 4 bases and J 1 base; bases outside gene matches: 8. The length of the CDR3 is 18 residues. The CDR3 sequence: CASSEGLAGGKRQETQYF. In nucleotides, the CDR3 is TGCGCCAGCAGCGAGGGACTAGCGGGGGGCAAACGCCAAGAGACCCAGTACTTC.

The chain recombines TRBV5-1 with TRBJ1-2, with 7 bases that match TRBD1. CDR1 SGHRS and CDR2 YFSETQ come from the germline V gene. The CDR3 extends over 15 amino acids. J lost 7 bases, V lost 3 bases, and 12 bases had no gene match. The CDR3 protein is CASSSRQGSVSGYTF. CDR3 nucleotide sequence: TGCGCCAGCAGCTCTAGACAGGGATCTGTGAGTGGCTACACCTTC.

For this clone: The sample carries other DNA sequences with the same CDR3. The CDR3 loop reads CASSLGQGPNQPQHF. CDR3 bases: TGTGCCAGCAGCTTGGGACAGGGCCCGAATCAGCCCCAGCATTTT. The chain joins TRBV11-2 to TRBJ1-5; 9 nucleotides agree with TRBD1. The germline V gene encodes CDR1 SGHAT and CDR2 FQNNGV. This CDR3 has 15 residues. J was trimmed by 4 bases and V by 3 bases; bases with no gene match: 4.

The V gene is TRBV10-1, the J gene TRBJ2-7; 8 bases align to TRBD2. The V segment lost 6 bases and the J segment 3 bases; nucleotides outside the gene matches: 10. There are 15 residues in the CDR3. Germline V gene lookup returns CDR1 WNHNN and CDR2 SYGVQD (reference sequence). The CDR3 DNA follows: TGCGCCAGCAGAGTACTAGCGGAGCCCGACTACGAGCAGTACTTC. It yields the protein CASRVLAEPDYEQYF.

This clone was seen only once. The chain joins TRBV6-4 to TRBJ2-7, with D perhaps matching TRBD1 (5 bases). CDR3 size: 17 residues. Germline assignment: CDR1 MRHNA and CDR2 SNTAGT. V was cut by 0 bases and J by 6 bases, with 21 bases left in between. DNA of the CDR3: TGTGCCAGCAGTGACTCTTTCGGCAGGGTGGATTATCGCGAGCAGTACTTC. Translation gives CASSDSFGRVDYREQYF.

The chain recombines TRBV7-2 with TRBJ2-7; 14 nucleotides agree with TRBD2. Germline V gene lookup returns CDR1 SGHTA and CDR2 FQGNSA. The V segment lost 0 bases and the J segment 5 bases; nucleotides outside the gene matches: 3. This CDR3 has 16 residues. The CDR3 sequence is CASSLAGGLAGDEQYF. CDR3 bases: TGTGCCAGCAGCTTAGCGGGGGGACTAGCGGGAGACGAGCAGTACTTC.

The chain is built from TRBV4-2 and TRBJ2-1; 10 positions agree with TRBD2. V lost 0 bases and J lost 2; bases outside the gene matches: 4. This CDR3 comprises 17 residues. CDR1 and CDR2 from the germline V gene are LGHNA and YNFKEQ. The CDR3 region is CASSQDLTSGTYNEQFF. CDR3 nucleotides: TGTGCCAGCAGCCAAGATCTCACTAGCGGGACCTACAATGAGCAGTTCTTC.

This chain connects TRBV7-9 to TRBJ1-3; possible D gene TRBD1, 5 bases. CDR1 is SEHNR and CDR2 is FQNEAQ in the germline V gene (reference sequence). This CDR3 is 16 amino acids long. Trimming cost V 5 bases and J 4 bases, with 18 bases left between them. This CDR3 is CASSPWTSLTGNTIYF. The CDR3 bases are TGTGCCAGCAGCCCTTGGACAAGCCTGACGGGAAACACCATATATTTT.

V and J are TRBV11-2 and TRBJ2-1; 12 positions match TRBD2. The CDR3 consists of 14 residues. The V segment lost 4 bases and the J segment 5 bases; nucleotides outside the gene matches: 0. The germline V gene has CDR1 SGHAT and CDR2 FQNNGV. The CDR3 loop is CASSSSGRDNEQFF. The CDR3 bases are TGTGCCAGCAGCTCTAGCGGGAGGGACAATGAGCAGTTCTTC.

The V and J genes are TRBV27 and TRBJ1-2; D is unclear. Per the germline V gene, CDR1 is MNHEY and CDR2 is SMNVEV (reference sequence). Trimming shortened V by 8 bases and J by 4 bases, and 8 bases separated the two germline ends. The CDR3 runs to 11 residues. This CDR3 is CASSNSYGYTF. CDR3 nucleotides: TGTGCCAGCTCAAACAGCTATGGCTACACCTTC.

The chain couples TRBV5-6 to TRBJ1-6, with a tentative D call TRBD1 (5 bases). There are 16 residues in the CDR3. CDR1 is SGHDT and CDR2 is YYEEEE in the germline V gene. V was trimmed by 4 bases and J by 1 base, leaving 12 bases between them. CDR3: CASSLKRGSYNSPLHF. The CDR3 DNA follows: TGTGCCAGCAGCCTTAAAAGGGGATCCTATAATTCACCCCTCCACTTT. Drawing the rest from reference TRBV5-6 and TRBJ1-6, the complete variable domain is DAGVTQSPTHLIKTRGQQVTLRCSPKSGHDTVSWYQQALGQGPQFIFQYYEEEERQRGNFPDRFSGHQFPNYSSELNVNALLLGDSALYLCASSLKRGSYNSPLHFGNGTRLTVT.

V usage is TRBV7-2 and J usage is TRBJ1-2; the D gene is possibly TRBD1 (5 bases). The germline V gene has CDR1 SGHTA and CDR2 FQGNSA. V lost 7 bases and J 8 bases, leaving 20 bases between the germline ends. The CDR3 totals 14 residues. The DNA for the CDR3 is TGTGCCAGCACCACGTTCGCGGGGGAAGAAGGCTACACCTTC. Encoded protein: CASTTFAGEEGYTF.

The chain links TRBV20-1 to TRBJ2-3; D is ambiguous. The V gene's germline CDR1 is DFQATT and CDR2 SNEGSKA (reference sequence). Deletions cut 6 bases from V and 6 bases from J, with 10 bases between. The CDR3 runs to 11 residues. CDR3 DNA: TGCAGTGCCCTATTCCTGGATACGCAGTATTTT. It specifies CSALFLDTQYF.

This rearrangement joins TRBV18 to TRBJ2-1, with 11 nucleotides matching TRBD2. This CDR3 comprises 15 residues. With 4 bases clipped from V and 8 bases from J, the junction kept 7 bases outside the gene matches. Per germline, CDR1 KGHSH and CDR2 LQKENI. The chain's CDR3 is CASSLLTSGEDEQFF. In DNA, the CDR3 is TGTGCCAGCTCACTACTGACTAGCGGGGAAGATGAGCAGTTCTTC.

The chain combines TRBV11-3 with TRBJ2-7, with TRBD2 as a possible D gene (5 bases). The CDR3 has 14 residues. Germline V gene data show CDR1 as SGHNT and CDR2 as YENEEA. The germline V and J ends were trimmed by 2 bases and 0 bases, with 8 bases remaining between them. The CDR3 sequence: CASSLRSGSYEQYF. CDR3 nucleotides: TGTGCCAGCAGCTTACGGAGCGGCTCCTACGAGCAGTACTTC.